The rows below give T cell receptor beta chains drawn from one sample of a study of blood T cells in healthy people across ages. TCRdb analysed the 5' RACE reads with MiXCR anew, one entry per CDR3 protein. This sample has roughly 1,300,000 distinct CDR3 sequences; around 59% occur once, and the top ten carry about 6.7%. The sequencing sample was made of blood. These receptors all stem from a man younger than 30 in good health. Each CDR3 is given with its conserved first and last residue. A D gene is named only where the DNA matches it firmly. Rows may omit the clone size; those that give it use once, few, many or a size class.

TRBJ1-5 NA few TRBV7-2 CASSFLGQNQPQHF TGTGCCAGCAGCTTCCTGGGGCAGAATCAGCCCCAGCATTTT
TRBJ2-1 NA NA TRBV10-3 CAISTDSDNEQFF TGTGCCATCAGCACTGACTCTGACAATGAGCAGTTCTTC
TRBJ2-7 TRBD1 NA TRBV5-1 CASRTGQLMGEQYF TGCGCCAGCAGGACGGGACAGCTAATGGGCGAGCAGTACTTC
TRBJ2-7 TRBD2 NA TRBV29-1 CSVKLAGPPYEQYF TGCAGCGTCAAATTAGCGGGACCTCCCTACGAGCAGTACTTC
TRBJ2-5 TRBD2 NA TRBV29-1 CSVATSGSWAQYF TGCAGCGTGGCGACTAGCGGGAGTTGGGCGCAGTACTTC
TRBJ1-1 NA NA TRBV5-4 CASSLGHPREAFF TGTGCCAGCAGCCTGGGACACCCGAGGGAAGCTTTCTTT
TRBJ1-1 NA NA TRBV4-2 CASSQDQRGHNTEAFF TGTGCCAGCAGCCAAGATCAGAGGGGCCACAACACTGAAGCTTTCTTT
TRBJ1-2 NA few TRBV27 CASSLQARNYGYTF TGTGCCAGCAGTTTACAAGCCCGAAACTATGGCTACACCTTC
TRBJ2-3 TRBD1 NA TRBV5-1 CASSLGDRVTPRDTQYF TGCGCCAGCAGCTTGGGTGACAGGGTCACCCCTAGAGATACGCAGTATTTT
TRBJ2-1 NA NA TRBV4-1 CASSQLQGDLDEQFF TGCGCCAGCAGCCAACTACAAGGGGACCTTGACGAGCAGTTCTTC
TRBJ1-4 TRBD1 few TRBV4-1 CASSQITSGTGVNEKLFF TGCGCCAGCAGCCAAATTACCTCCGGGACAGGAGTAAATGAAAAACTGTTTTTT
TRBJ2-7 NA NA TRBV12-3/TRBV12-4 CASRHGGDYEQYF TGTGCCAGCCGCCACGGAGGCGACTACGAGCAGTACTTC
TRBJ2-5 NA NA TRBV4-3 CASTGAHGTQYF TGCGCCAGCACGGGCGCCCACGGGACCCAGTACTTC
TRBJ1-2 NA few TRBV12-3/TRBV12-4 CASSFRGNYGYTF TGTGCCAGCAGTTTCCGGGGTAACTATGGCTACACCTTC
TRBJ2-7 TRBD1 NA TRBV4-1 CASSLGTGMSYEQYF TGCGCCAGCAGCCTTGGGACAGGGATGAGCTACGAGCAGTACTTC
TRBJ2-5 NA few TRBV20-1 CSARDLRLAEETQYF TGCAGTGCTAGAGATCTGCGGCTAGCCGAAGAGACCCAGTACTTC